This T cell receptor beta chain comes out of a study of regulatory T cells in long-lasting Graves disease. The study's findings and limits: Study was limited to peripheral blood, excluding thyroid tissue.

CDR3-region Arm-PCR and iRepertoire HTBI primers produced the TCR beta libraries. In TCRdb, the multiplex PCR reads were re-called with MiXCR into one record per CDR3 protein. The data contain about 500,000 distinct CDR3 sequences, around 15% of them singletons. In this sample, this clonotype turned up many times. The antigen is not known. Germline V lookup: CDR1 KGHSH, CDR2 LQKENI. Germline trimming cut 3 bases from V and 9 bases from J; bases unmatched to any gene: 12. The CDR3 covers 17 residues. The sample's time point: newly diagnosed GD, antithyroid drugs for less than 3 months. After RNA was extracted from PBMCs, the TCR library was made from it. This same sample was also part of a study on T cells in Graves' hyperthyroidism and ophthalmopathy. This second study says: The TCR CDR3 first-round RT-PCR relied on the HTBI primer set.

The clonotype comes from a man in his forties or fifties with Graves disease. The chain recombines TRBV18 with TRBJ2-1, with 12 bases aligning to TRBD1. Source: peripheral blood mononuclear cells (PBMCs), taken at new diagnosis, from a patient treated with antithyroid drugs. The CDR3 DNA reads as TGTGCCAGCTCACCCCCCGGGACAGGGGGCCTAGCGGGTGAGCAGTTCTTC. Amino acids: CASSPPGTGGLAGEQFF.